This T cell receptor beta chain was identified during a study of Ad26.COV2.S vaccination and SARS-CoV-2 variants. Study in general: Sample donor was a member of the COV1001 Ad26.COV2.S trial arm. The authors gave Ad26.COV2.S intramuscularly, either once or twice 56 days apart.

Treatment indicated: 15 to 20 received Ad26.COV2.S at low or high dose, single or two shots; roughly five received placebo; per-sample allocation not given. The samples were gathered on day 63 after the first injection of vaccine or placebo. In Boston, the donor was an adult between 18-55 years of age. In regard to this clone: Its antigen is as yet unknown.

The CDR3 consists of 14 residues. Trimming stripped 2 bases from V and 6 bases from J, with 13 bases between. Germline loops: CDR1 MNHNY, CDR2 SVGAGI (reference sequence). TCRdb's copy holds only in-frame clones and misses some; the assay was immunoSEQ multiplex PCR. The data contain about 280,000 clones, around 87% of them singletons. Study results and caveats: Researchers reported similar non-spike TCR breadth in vaccine and placebo recipients.

Here the sequenced sample was peripheral blood, taken in a trial of Ad26.COV2.S vaccine versus placebo. The receptor was derived from a person aged 18-60 years who received the Ad26.COV2.S COVID-19 vaccine or a placebo. The chain carries TRBV6-6 and TRBJ1-2; a weak D match, TRBD1 (6 bases). The CDR3 reads CASSYLQGSDGYTF. DNA of the CDR3: TGTGCCAGCAGTTACCTCCAGGGGAGCGATGGCTACACCTTC.